The 27 T cell receptor beta chains reported below all come from one sample, sequenced in a study of T cell responses to AZD1222 COVID-19 vaccine. Clones were sequenced by immunoSEQ multiplex PCR, and TCRdb holds only the in-frame ones, with some missing. The top ten clones hold under 7.5% of a sample with 200,000 or so clones, approximately 90% of them seen once. The source material was peripheral blood, sampled on day 0 of AZD1222 vaccination. Receptors originate from an adult in good health.

The J gene is TRBJ2-1, the V gene TRBV19, with unresolved D. The germline V and J ends were trimmed by 5 bases and 7 bases, with 9 bases remaining between them. CDR1 LNHDA and CDR2 SQIVND come from the germline V gene (reference sequence). The CDR3 length is 12 residues. CDR3 nucleotide sequence: TGTGCCAGTAGTCCGGGTGGGAATGAGCAGTTCTTC. Its protein product is CASSPGGNEQFF.

The V gene is TRBV7-6, the J gene TRBJ2-2; 7 positions agree with TRBD2. CDR1 SGHVS and CDR2 FNYEAQ come from the germline V gene. The CDR3 totals 16 residues. Trimming removed 5 bases from V and 3 bases from J; junction bases left unmatched: 9. CDR3 sequence reads: CASSAPGGKYTGELFF. CDR3 coding DNA: TGTGCCAGCAGCGCGCCGGGGGGAAAGTACACCGGGGAGCTGTTTTTT. Using reference TRBV7-6 and TRBJ2-2 for the parts outside the CDR3, the full variable domain is GAGVSQSPRYKVTKRGQDVALRCDPISGHVSLYWYRQALGQGPEFLTYFNYEAQQDKSGLPNDRFSAERPEGSISTLTIQRTEQRDSAMYRCASSAPGGKYTGELFFGEGSRLTVL.

The table lists this clone with a count of one. The chain links TRBV19 to TRBJ1-2; 8 nucleotides match TRBD1. Germline loops: CDR1 LNHDA, CDR2 SQIVND (reference sequence). The CDR3 is made up of 13 amino acids. The V gene end was trimmed by 9 bases and the J gene end by 3 bases; junction bases not matched to a gene: 6. CDR3 in DNA: TGTGCCAGCGGGGACAGGAGTGACTATGGCTACACCTTC. This encodes CASGDRSDYGYTF.

The J gene is TRBJ2-5, the V gene TRBV3-1 (or the pseudogene TRBV3-2); D possibly corresponds to TRBD2 (5 bases). This CDR3 spans 15 amino acids. V gave up 0 bases and J gave up 4 bases, with 12 bases separating them. CDR1 and CDR2 from the germline V gene are LGHDT and YNNKEL (reference sequence). The CDR3 reads CASSQDAPGLETQYF. The CDR3 coding sequence is TGTGCCAGCAGCCAAGATGCCCCGGGATTAGAGACCCAGTACTTC.

The J gene is TRBJ2-7, the V gene TRBV5-1; possible D gene TRBD2, 6 bases. This CDR3 contains 14 residues. CDR1 SGHRS and CDR2 YFSETQ come from the germline V gene. V was shortened by 4 bases and J by 5 bases, with 16 bases between the two germline ends. The CDR3 region has the DNA TGCGCCAGCAGCCTGACTAGGGGAGTTAACGAGCAGTACTTC. This sequence encodes CASSLTRGVNEQYF.

The gene calls are TRBV9 and TRBJ2-7; 10 bases line up with TRBD1. The CDR3 length is 14 residues. Germline CDR1 SGDLS, CDR2 YYNGEE. The V segment lost 0 bases and the J segment 6 bases; nucleotides outside the gene matches: 3. The CDR3 nucleotides are TGTGCCAGCAGCGTAGCTGGGACAGGGGTCGAGCAGTACTTC. It specifies CASSVAGTGVEQYF.

The chain couples TRBV24-1 to TRBJ2-2, with TRBD2 as a possible D gene (5 bases). This CDR3 is 14 amino acids long. Germline assignment: CDR1 KGHDR and CDR2 SFDVKD. Trimming took off 9 bases at V and 1 base at J, with 11 bases between the two ends. CDR3 loop: CATGERGNTGELFF. In nucleotides, the CDR3 is TGTGCCACCGGGGAACGGGGGAACACCGGGGAGCTGTTTTTT.

This clone was observed a single time. This chain connects TRBV5-5 to TRBJ1-1; possibly TRBD1 for D (5 bases). This CDR3 contains 15 residues. Trimming left V 1 base short and J 5 bases short, with 15 bases between. Per germline, CDR1 SGHKS and CDR2 YYEKEE (reference sequence). CDR3 protein: CASSLTTWGGTEAFF. CDR3 DNA: TGTGCCAGCAGCTTGACCACTTGGGGGGGGACTGAAGCTTTCTTT.

The count of this clone is one. The same CDR3 also results from other DNA sequences found in this sample. The genes are TRBV5-4 and TRBJ2-5; D not resolved. The CDR3 consists of 11 residues. Per the germline V gene, CDR1 is SGHNT and CDR2 is YYREEE (reference sequence). Trimming pared 1 base from V and 3 bases from J, leaving 1 base between. The CDR3 DNA is TGTGCCAGCAGCTTGAAAGAGACCCAGTACTTC. It codes for CASSLKETQYF.

This clone was observed a single time. The chain couples TRBV12-3 or TRBV12-4 to TRBJ1-5; D is undetermined. The CDR3 extends over 13 amino acids. Trimming pared 4 bases from V and 5 bases from J, leaving 9 bases between. The CDR3 nucleotides read TGTGCCAGCAGTTATACAGTACATCAGCCCCAGCATTTT. This sequence encodes CASSYTVHQPQHF.

J is TRBJ2-3 and V is TRBV9; 7 bases agree with TRBD2. The germline gives CDR1 SGDLS, CDR2 YYNGEE. CDR3 length: 15 residues. V trimming: 5 bases; J trimming: 2 bases; junction bases outside the gene matches: 8. CDR3 protein: CASSIRAGVTDTQYF. The CDR3, as DNA: TGTGCCAGCAGTATACGGGCGGGAGTCACAGATACGCAGTATTTT. Based on the CDR3 plus reference TRBV9 and TRBJ2-3, the full variable domain is DSGVTQTPKHLITATGQRVTLRCSPRSGDLSVYWYQQSLDQGLQFLIQYYNGEERAKGNILERFSAQQFPDLHSELNLSSLELGDSALYFCASSIRAGVTDTQYFGPGTRLTVL.

This clone appeared a single time. J is TRBJ2-5 and V is TRBV28, with D possibly called TRBD1 or TRBD2 (5 bases each). The CDR3 runs 15 residues. Germline lookup yields CDR1 MDHEN and CDR2 SYDVKM. Trimming shortened V by 2 bases and J by 2 bases, and 12 bases separated the two germline ends. For the CDR3, the DNA is TGTGCCAGCAGTTTAGGGGGACGCCAGCAAGAGACCCAGTACTTC. It specifies CASSLGGRQQETQYF.

The chain links TRBV6-4 to TRBJ1-1; 8 bases fit TRBD1. The CDR3 runs to 13 residues. The V gene's germline CDR1 is MRHNA and CDR2 SNTAGT. V lost 9 bases, J lost 1 base, and 4 bases stayed unmatched. The DNA for the CDR3 is TGTGCCAGTCGGACAGGGCAGAACACTGAAGCTTTCTTT. As protein: CASRTGQNTEAFF.

The gene calls are TRBV6-2 or TRBV6-3 and TRBJ1-1, with 8 bases fitting TRBD1. V shed 4 bases and J 5 bases; nucleotides not matched to a gene: 9. CDR1 is MNHEY, CDR2 SVGEGT, per germline. The CDR3 consists of 15 residues. Here the CDR3 DNA reads TGTGCCAGCAGTTCGGCCGCGACAGGGGAGACTGAAGCTTTCTTT. As protein: CASSSAATGETEAFF.

The V call is TRBV4-1, the J call TRBJ1-5, with TRBD1 identical over 9 bases. Germline values: CDR1 MGHRA, CDR2 YSYEKL. The CDR3 length is 20 residues. V shed 3 bases, J shed 5 bases, and the junction held 20 bases outside the gene matches. The CDR3 loop is CASSHPGGDRVTLGHQPQHF. The CDR3 nucleotides are TGCGCCAGCAGCCACCCCGGAGGGGACAGGGTCACCCTAGGGCATCAGCCCCAGCATTTT.

The chain recombines TRBV30 with TRBJ1-2, with D perhaps TRBD1 (5 bases). The germline V gene encodes CDR1 GTSNPN and CDR2 SVGIG (reference sequence). The CDR3 runs to 14 residues. V lost 3 bases and J lost 6, with 17 bases in between. The CDR3 is CAWRGEFWGDGYTF. For the CDR3, the DNA is TGTGCCTGGAGGGGGGAGTTTTGGGGCGATGGCTACACCTTC.

The chain links TRBV29-1 to TRBJ2-7; 9 bases map to TRBD2. The CDR3 is 15 amino acids. Unmatched junction bases numbered 5, after V lost 1 base and J lost 1 base. Germline values: CDR1 SQVTM, CDR2 ANQGSEA. The CDR3 reads CSVEGLAGSSYEQYF. The CDR3 DNA reads TGCAGCGTTGAAGGGCTAGCGGGGTCATCCTACGAGCAGTACTTC.

The genes are TRBV11-2 and TRBJ1-4, with a possible D match to TRBD1 (5 bases). V was pared by 2 bases and J by 7 bases, with 11 bases between. Germline V gene lookup returns CDR1 SGHAT and CDR2 FQNNGV. CDR3 length: 14 residues. DNA for the CDR3: TGTGCCAGCAGCTTACAAGGGGTTGGTGAAAAACTGTTTTTT. It is translated as CASSLQGVGEKLFF.

This chain links TRBV28 with TRBJ1-5; D call uncertain. Between the trimmed V and J ends, which lost 8 bases and 2 bases, there was a span of 7 bases. The germline CDR1 and CDR2 sequences are MDHEN and SYDVKM. The CDR3 runs to 12 residues. CDR3 loop: CASQVGNQPQHF. As DNA, the CDR3 is TGTGCCAGCCAGGTGGGCAATCAGCCCCAGCATTTT. Full variable domain (outside the CDR3, taken from reference TRBV28 and TRBJ1-5): DVKVTQSSRYLVKRTGEKVFLECVQDMDHENMFWYRQDPGLGLRLIYFSYDVKMKEKGDIPEGYSVSREKKERFSLILESASTNQTSMYLCASQVGNQPQHFGDGTRLSIL.

The chain uses TRBV15 and TRBJ2-3; D ambiguous. This CDR3 has 13 amino acids. CDR1 is LNHNV, CDR2 YYDKDF, per germline (reference sequence). V dropped 5 bases and J dropped 4 bases, with 10 bases sitting between them. The CDR3 loop reads CATSQRVSDTQYF. In DNA, the CDR3 is TGTGCCACCAGCCAACGGGTCTCAGATACGCAGTATTTT.

The chain uses TRBV25-1 and TRBJ2-6, with D unresolved. The CDR3 has 11 residues. CDR1 and CDR2 from the germline V gene are MGHDK and SYGVNS. Trimming left V 7 bases short and J 6 bases short, with 4 bases between. In nucleotides, the CDR3 is TGTGCCAGCACGGCGGCCAACGTCCTGACTTTC. This sequence encodes CASTAANVLTF.

The CDR3 sequence is CATSRFGQGIRTDTQYF. CDR3 bases: TGTGCCACCAGCAGATTCGGACAGGGGATACGCACAGATACGCAGTATTTT. The chain employs TRBV15 and TRBJ2-3, with TRBD1 matching 9 bases. The germline gives CDR1 LNHNV, CDR2 YYDKDF (reference sequence). J was trimmed by 1 base and V by 2 bases; bases with no gene match: 7. The CDR3 extends over 17 amino acids.

The rearrangement uses TRBV5-1 and TRBJ2-3, with 12 bases fitting TRBD2. The germline CDR1 and CDR2 sequences are SGHRS and YFSETQ. V was pared by 0 bases and J by 4 bases, with 3 bases of the junction left unmatched. The CDR3 has 16 residues. The DNA for the CDR3 is TGCGCCAGCAGCTTGGTCGCTAGCGGGGGGGCAGATACGCAGTATTTT. Translation: CASSLVASGGADTQYF.

V gene TRBV27 combines with J gene TRBJ1-1, with 7 bases matching TRBD1. Germline loops: CDR1 MNHEY, CDR2 SMNVEV (reference sequence). This CDR3 contains 14 residues. The ends lost 7 bases at V and 1 base at J; junction bases unmatched: 6. CDR3 loop: CASTDRTGNTEAFF. The CDR3 DNA reads as TGTGCCAGCACTGACCGGACAGGGAACACTGAAGCTTTCTTT.

The gene calls are TRBV19 and TRBJ1-2, with a weak D call TRBD1 (6 bases). V lost 0 bases and J lost 4, with 15 bases in between. The CDR3 loop spans 16 amino acids. CDR1 LNHDA and CDR2 SQIVND come from the germline V gene (reference sequence). CDR3 bases: TGTGCCAGTAGTATAGAGGTGACAGGTCGCCTCTATGGCTACACCTTC. It codes for CASSIEVTGRLYGYTF.

This rearrangement joins TRBV5-6 to TRBJ1-2; 11 bases are a match to TRBD1. The trim removed 5 bases at V and 4 bases at J, leaving 7 bases unmatched. CDR3 length: 15 residues. Germline assignment: CDR1 SGHDT and CDR2 YYEEEE. DNA of the CDR3: TGTGCCAGCAGAGAACCCGGGACAGGGGGCTATGGCTACACCTTC. It specifies CASREPGTGGYGYTF.

This chain joins TRBV2 and TRBJ2-3; D is unresolved. Germline V gene data show CDR1 as SNHLY and CDR2 as FYNNEI. The CDR3 is made up of 13 amino acids. Trimming took off 4 bases at V and 6 bases at J, with 11 bases between the two ends. The DNA of the CDR3 is TGTGCCAGCAGTGGAGTCGGAAAGGATACGCAGTATTTT. The encoded protein is CASSGVGKDTQYF.